The 10 T cell receptor beta chains below were found in one sample sequenced in a study of beta chain features in type 1 diabetes. The whole isolated RNA underwent reverse transcription, so sequencing captured expressed TCRB transcripts. The method was immunoSEQ multiplex PCR; TCRdb's version includes in-frame clones alone and lacks a portion of them. Of about 410,000 clones in the sample, about 15% are singletons; the top ten hold around 0.035%. Sequencing used naive CD4+ T cells from blood. These receptors were obtained from a man aged 25 to 45 in good health.

The chain recombines TRBV11-2 with TRBJ2-5; D may be TRBD2 (5 bases). V was trimmed by 3 bases and J by 4 bases, leaving 18 bases between them. This CDR3 is built from 16 residues. CDR1 SGHAT and CDR2 FQNNGV come from the germline V gene. The CDR3, as DNA: TGTGCCAGCAGCTTTTTGGGAGCCCCGCATGGAGAGACCCAGTACTTC. This translates into CASSFLGAPHGETQYF.

This clone was detected only a few times. This chain connects TRBV15 to TRBJ2-5; 8 bases are a match to TRBD1. V gave up 3 bases and J gave up 2 bases; unmatched junction bases: 5. Germline CDR1 reads LNHNV; CDR2 reads YYDKDF (reference sequence). The CDR3 contains 15 residues. For the CDR3, the DNA is TGTGCCACCAGCAGCGGACAGGGAGATCAAGAGACCCAGTACTTC. Its translation is CATSSGQGDQETQYF. The variable domain in full, completed from reference TRBV15 and TRBJ2-5, reads DAMVIQNPRYQVTQFGKPVTLSCSQTLNHNVMYWYQQKSSQAPKLLFHYYDKDFNNEADTPDNFQSRRPNTSFCFLDIRSPGLGDTAMYLCATSSGQGDQETQYFGPGTRLLVL.

The chain joins TRBV7-3 to TRBJ2-2; the D is unclear. There are 12 residues in the CDR3. With 5 bases removed from V and 8 bases from J, the gap between germline ends came to 9 bases. CDR1 and CDR2 (germline): SGHTA, FQGTGA. The CDR3 sequence is CASSLRTGELFF. CDR3 in DNA: TGTGCCAGCAGCCTTCGTACGGGGGAGCTGTTTTTT.

This clone was detected only a few times. The sample contains more than one DNA sequence encoding this CDR3. The chain has TRBV2 and TRBJ2-3; D call uncertain. Germline CDR1 SNHLY, CDR2 FYNNEI. This CDR3 has 14 residues. V dropped 0 bases and J dropped 0 bases, with 4 bases sitting between them. CDR3 loop: CASSEARSTDTQYF. CDR3 DNA: TGTGCCAGCAGTGAAGCGCGCAGCACAGATACGCAGTATTTT.

In this sample, this clone turned up a few times. The chain carries TRBV5-1 and TRBJ1-3; the match to TRBD1 covers 10 bases. Germline V lookup: CDR1 SGHRS, CDR2 YFSETQ. The V gene end was trimmed by 3 bases and the J gene end by 2 bases; junction bases not matched to a gene: 14. The CDR3 length is 19 residues. CDR3 in DNA: TGCGCCAGCAGCTCCGCTTCCGGGACAGGGGACTGGCCTGGAAACACCATATATTTT. It is translated as CASSSASGTGDWPGNTIYF.

This clone was picked up a small number of times. The V gene is TRBV18, the J gene TRBJ2-3; 7 bases are shared with TRBD2. This CDR3 contains 15 residues. CDR1 and CDR2 from the germline V gene are KGHSH and LQKENI. J gave up 7 bases and V 3 bases, and 10 bases lay outside the gene matches. The CDR3 region is CASSPLTGGRNTQYF. Here the CDR3 DNA reads TGTGCCAGCTCACCTCTGACGGGAGGCAGAAATACGCAGTATTTT.

This clone showed up just a few times. This chain joins TRBV29-1 and TRBJ1-1; D remains ambiguous. Trimming cost V 7 bases and J 7 bases, with 19 bases left between them. CDR3 length: 13 amino acids. From germline, CDR1 is SQVTM and CDR2 ANQGSEA. CDR3 protein: CSAERVGGYEAFF. The CDR3 DNA sequence: TGCAGCGCCGAGAGGGTGGGAGGGTATGAAGCTTTCTTT.

This clone was detected only a few times. The sample holds other DNA sequences that translate to the same CDR3. The chain is built from TRBV7-9 and TRBJ2-3; no clear D. This CDR3 contains 11 residues. Trimming shortened V by 6 bases and J by 6 bases, and 7 bases separated the two germline ends. CDR1 is SEHNR, CDR2 FQNEAQ, per germline (reference sequence). The CDR3 here is CASSPTDTQYF. The CDR3 DNA is TGTGCCAGCAGTCCTACCGATACGCAGTATTTT.

This chain connects TRBV6-1 to TRBJ2-3; 9 nucleotides align to TRBD2. Looked up from germline, CDR1 is MNHNS and CDR2 is SASEGT. This CDR3 contains 13 residues. V trimming: 9 bases; J trimming: 6 bases; junction bases outside the gene matches: 7. For the CDR3, the DNA is TGTGCCAGTGTAGCGGGAGCAACTGATACGCAGTATTTT. Amino acid sequence: CASVAGATDTQYF.

The chain combines TRBV7-2 with TRBJ2-7; D may be TRBD1 (5 bases). Germline-derived CDR1 and CDR2 are SGHTA and FQGNSA. The CDR3 runs 13 residues. With 5 bases removed from V and 1 base from J, the gap between germline ends came to 9 bases. The CDR3 sequence: CASSPPGSYEQYF. The DNA for the CDR3 is TGTGCCAGCAGCCCCCCAGGGTCCTACGAGCAGTACTTC.